This TCR beta chain was captured in a study of blood T cell repertoires in COVID-19. Study details: Spain, Italy and the United States supplied samples that represented acute and convalescent COVID-19. PBMCs, B-cell-depleted T cells, or T cells provided the cDNA or gDNA that made up the material.

The CDR3 has 13 residues. Germline CDR1 is SEHNR and CDR2 is FQNEAQ (reference sequence). V was pared by 5 bases and J by 4 bases, with 9 bases between. How the authors handled the data: The authors estimated nucleated cell counts from reference gene primer amplification. The data were produced by immunoSEQ multiplex PCR, yet TCRdb's version contains in-frame clones alone and is incomplete. V and J calls plus clone size are reproduced from that table; the DNA served to infer D and trimming. The sample holds under 50,000 clones, over 85% seen once. V is TRBV7-9 and J is TRBJ1-5; unclear D gene. Sequencing input: peripheral blood. The TCR comes from a man in his 70s with active COVID-19. This chain's CDR3 is CASSPSGNQPQHF. As DNA, the CDR3 is TGTGCCAGCAGCCCCTCAGGAAATCAGCCCCAGCATTTT.